This T cell receptor beta chain is drawn from a study of shared T cell receptors in the human thymus. Profiled with immunoSEQ multiplex PCR; TCRdb holds only in-frame clones, not every one. The data show about 660,000 clones, around 87% seen once. CDR3 length equals 18 residues. The J segment lost 0 bases and the V segment lost 6 bases, leaving 17 bases of the junction unmatched. Germline CDR1 LNHDA, CDR2 SQIVND (reference sequence). These data were likewise used in another study, on human thymus T cells.

The TCR sequence derives from a boy younger than two with a congenital heart defect. The specimen sequenced was thymocytes. The chain joins TRBV19 to TRBJ2-7, with 7 bases lining up with TRBD2. CDR3 sequence (DNA): TGTGCCAGTAGCATTAGAAGGAGCGGGACTGCTGCCTCCTACGAGCAGTACTTC. This encodes CASSIRRSGTAASYEQYF.